Included here is one T cell receptor beta chain sequence, with context. This specimen belongs to a study of CXCR3-negative and CXCR3-positive naive CD8 T cells. The TRB libraries of cDNA were built by UMI-labeled 5' RACE. One entry per CDR3 protein, without DNA, is what TCRdb gives after re-calling the 5' RACE reads. Recorded for this sample: some 41,000 distinct CDR3 sequences. Germline V CDR1 and CDR2: DFQATT, SNEGSKA (reference sequence). The length of the CDR3 is 13 residues. The source is a human donor in good health. Some clones in this sample may be carry-over from other donors' samples. The chain employs TRBV20-1 and TRBJ2-7; TCRdb's D gene call, TRBD2, goes unchecked for lack of DNA. Material: memory CD8+ T cells from blood. The CDR3 region is CSASRRTSNEQYF.